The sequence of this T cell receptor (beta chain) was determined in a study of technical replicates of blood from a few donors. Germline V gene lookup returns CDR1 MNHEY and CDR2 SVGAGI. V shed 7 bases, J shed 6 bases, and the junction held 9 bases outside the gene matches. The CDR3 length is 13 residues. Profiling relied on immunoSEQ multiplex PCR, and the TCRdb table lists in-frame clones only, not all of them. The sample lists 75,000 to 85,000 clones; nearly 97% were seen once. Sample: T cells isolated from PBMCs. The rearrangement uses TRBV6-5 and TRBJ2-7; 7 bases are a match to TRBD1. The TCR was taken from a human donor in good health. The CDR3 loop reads CASTTGTAGEQYF. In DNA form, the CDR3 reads TGTGCCAGCACTACAGGGACAGCCGGCGAGCAGTACTTC.